The T cell receptor (beta chain) described here comes from a study of regulatory T cells in long-lasting Graves disease. General study results and limits: Persistent disease favored TRBV28, TRBJ1-2 and TRBJ2-5.

According to the study, TCR beta libraries were built with iRepertoire HTBI primers and CDR3-region Arm-PCR. Via MiXCR, TCRdb re-called the multiplex PCR reads, giving one row per CDR3 protein. The sample contains about 460,000 distinct CDR3 sequences, roughly 15% of which appear only once. This clonotype has ten or more counts. The antigen remains undetermined. The time point denotes: newly diagnosed GD, antithyroid drugs for less than 3 months. The TCR library was made from RNA extracted from PBMCs. Germline values: CDR1 MDHEN, CDR2 SYDVKM. CDR3 size: 13 residues. The V gene lost 3 bases and the J gene lost 5 bases, with 10 bases spanning the gap. These data were also reused for a study on T cells in Graves' hyperthyroidism and ophthalmopathy. As that report states: Stable hyperthyroidism: no ophthalmopathy progression over 18 months of follow-up. The TCR CDR3 first-round RT-PCR relied on the HTBI primer set. Ophthalmopathy onset followed model prediction by a median about 6.5 months.

Sample: peripheral blood mononuclear cells (PBMCs), taken at new diagnosis, from a patient treated with antithyroid drugs. The chain has TRBV28 and TRBJ2-5; D gene ambiguous. The TCR originated in a woman aged 45 to 65 with Graves disease. As DNA, the CDR3 is TGTGCCAGCAGTTTGCAGGTTTTTGAGACCCAGTACTTC. Protein: CASSLQVFETQYF.